Below, 5 T cell receptor beta chains from the same sample are listed, as sequenced in a study of blood T cell repertoires in COVID-19. Sequencing was performed with immunoSEQ multiplex PCR; in TCRdb, only in-frame clones are kept and a portion is missing. Among approximately 230,000 clones, about nine tenths were seen once, and the ten largest hold 1.9%. The sequenced sample consisted of PBMCs or T cells enriched from blood (not recorded which). All receptors come from a woman younger than 35 who had recovered from COVID-19.

The chain couples TRBV5-3 to TRBJ1-2, with D possibly TRBD1 on 6 matching bases. TRBV5-3 counts as an open reading frame of uncertain function. V lost 4 bases, J lost 0 bases, and 13 bases lay in between. CDR3 length: 15 residues. CDR3 region: CARSPGTCSNYGYTF. The CDR3 bases are TGTGCCAGAAGCCCTGGGACATGCTCTAACTATGGCTACACCTTC.

J is TRBJ1-2 and V is TRBV5-1, with 7 bases fitting TRBD1. CDR1 and CDR2 from the germline V gene are SGHRS and YFSETQ. The CDR3 contains 13 residues. Trimming at V came to 5 bases and at J to 6 bases, leaving 7 bases not matched to a gene. CDR3 DNA sequence: TGCGCCAGCAGGGCAGGGGGAACTAATGGCTACACCTTC. Protein sequence: CASRAGGTNGYTF.

This chain uses TRBV28 with TRBJ2-4; the D gene is possibly TRBD2 (6 bases). This CDR3 spans 15 amino acids. Germline loops: CDR1 MDHEN, CDR2 SYDVKM. V was pared by 6 bases and J by 9 bases, with 21 bases between. The chain's CDR3 is CASRKRAVPQVIQYF. DNA of the CDR3: TGTGCCAGCAGAAAGCGGGCTGTTCCCCAAGTCATTCAGTACTTC. Using reference TRBV28 and TRBJ2-4 for the parts outside the CDR3, the full variable domain is DVKVTQSSRYLVKRTGEKVFLECVQDMDHENMFWYRQDPGLGLRLIYFSYDVKMKEKGDIPEGYSVSREKKERFSLILESASTNQTSMYLCASRKRAVPQVIQYFGAGTRLSVL.

The chain recombines TRBV27 with TRBJ1-4; 8 bases agree with TRBD1. This CDR3 comprises 17 residues. Germline V gene sequence: CDR1 MNHEY, CDR2 SMNVEV (reference sequence). V was pared by 3 bases and J by 6 bases, with 12 bases of the junction left unmatched. The CDR3 region is CASSFMTGAPGDEKLFF. The CDR3, as DNA: TGTGCCAGCAGTTTTATGACAGGGGCCCCGGGAGATGAAAAACTGTTTTTT.

The chain links TRBV7-2 to TRBJ1-2, with 7 bases fitting TRBD1. V was clipped by 5 bases and J by 4 bases; unmatched bases: 7. This CDR3 has 14 amino acids. From germline, CDR1 is SGHTA and CDR2 FQGNSA. CDR3 protein: CASSIKTGFYGYTF. The DNA of the CDR3 is TGTGCCAGCAGCATAAAGACAGGGTTCTATGGCTACACCTTC.